This entry lists 8 T cell receptor beta chains sequenced from one sample in a study of blood T cell repertoires in COVID-19. Sequencing was performed with immunoSEQ multiplex PCR; in TCRdb, only in-frame clones are kept and a portion is missing. This sample has tens of thousands of clones, with about four fifths found just once. Sequencing was done on a sample of peripheral blood. The receptor set was obtained from a man between 65 and 85 years old with active COVID-19.

The chain recombines TRBV7-9 with TRBJ2-2, with a possible D match to TRBD2 (6 bases). The CDR3 has 13 amino acids. Germline CDR1 SEHNR, CDR2 FQNEAQ (reference sequence). V lost 9 bases, J lost 1 base, and 9 bases lay in between. CDR3 DNA sequence: TGTGCCAGGGGGACTCAGAACACCGGGGAGCTGTTTTTT. Protein: CARGTQNTGELFF.

V is TRBV7-2 and J is TRBJ2-5; TRBD1 aligns across 7 bases. The CDR3 length is 15 residues. V was pared by 5 bases and J by 4 bases, with 10 bases of the junction left unmatched. In germline, CDR1 is SGHTA, CDR2 FQGNSA. CDR3 sequence: CASSQPGQRAETQYF. The CDR3 coding sequence is TGTGCCAGCAGCCAACCGGGACAGAGGGCAGAGACCCAGTACTTC.

With respect to this clone: A junction boundary mismatches the germline segment, possibly from a read error. The chain uses TRBV7-2 and TRBJ2-2; 10 nucleotides agree with TRBD2. The CDR3 contains 16 residues. CDR1 and CDR2 from the germline V gene are SGHTA and FQGNSA. CDR3 coding DNA: TGTGCCAGCAGCGTAGCGGGGGGAGTGAACACCGGGGAGCTGTTTTTT. Translated, it gives CASSVAGGVNTGELFF.

The V gene is TRBV28, the J gene TRBJ1-1, with unresolved D. CDR1 and CDR2 from the germline V gene are MDHEN and SYDVKM. V lost 5 bases, J lost 4 bases, and 8 bases lay in between. This CDR3 is built from 12 residues. The CDR3 protein is CASSAGLTEAFF. CDR3 in DNA: TGTGCCAGCAGTGCCGGTCTCACTGAAGCTTTCTTT. Supplemented by reference TRBV28 and TRBJ1-1, the full variable domain reads DVKVTQSSRYLVKRTGEKVFLECVQDMDHENMFWYRQDPGLGLRLIYFSYDVKMKEKGDIPEGYSVSREKKERFSLILESASTNQTSMYLCASSAGLTEAFFGQGTRLTVV.

The V gene is TRBV7-2, the J gene TRBJ2-4; 9 positions match TRBD1. Germline CDR1 is SGHTA and CDR2 is FQGNSA. The J segment lost 0 bases and the V segment lost 5 bases, leaving 8 bases of the junction unmatched. The CDR3 length is 17 residues. CDR3 bases: TGTGCCAGCAGCCCGAGGACAGGGGTCCTAGCCAAAAACATTCAGTACTTC. Residues: CASSPRTGVLAKNIQYF.

The chain links TRBV7-9 to TRBJ2-7, with 8 bases that match TRBD2. Germline loops: CDR1 SEHNR, CDR2 FQNEAQ (reference sequence). This CDR3 is built from 14 residues. Unmatched junction bases numbered 0, after V lost 1 base and J lost 1 base. The CDR3 protein is CASSLGGGSYEQYF. CDR3 nucleotides: TGTGCCAGCAGCTTAGGCGGGGGGTCCTACGAGCAGTACTTC.

The chain combines TRBV16 with TRBJ2-7; 8 nucleotides align to TRBD1. The ends lost 0 bases at V and 5 bases at J; junction bases unmatched: 6. The CDR3 runs 15 residues. CDR1 and CDR2 from the germline V gene are KGHSY and FQNENV. CDR3 sequence: CASSQSSTGGHEQYF. The CDR3 DNA reads as TGTGCCAGCAGCCAATCATCTACAGGGGGGCACGAGCAGTACTTC.

The gene calls are TRBV30 and TRBJ2-1; perhaps TRBD2 as D (5 bases). Trimming removed 4 bases from V and 5 bases from J, with 21 bases in between. CDR1 GTSNPN and CDR2 SVGIG come from the germline V gene (reference sequence). This CDR3 is built from 16 residues. The CDR3: CAWTGPDFFSDNEQFF. DNA for the CDR3: TGTGCCTGGACTGGACCGGACTTCTTCTCGGACAATGAGCAGTTCTTC.